The text below deals with one T cell receptor beta chain. Its antigen is unknown. The germline V and J ends were trimmed by 11 bases and 3 bases, with 15 bases remaining between them. Germline V CDR1 and CDR2: ENHRY, SYGVKD. This CDR3 spans 13 amino acids. The data were taken from a study of shared clonotypes between healthy human individuals. Regarding the study as a whole: Compared with memory subsets, naive subsets generally had larger estimated richness. Even with large depth, rarefaction showed that sorted-subset sequencing was incomplete. Across a few donors, naive CD4 shared about 5%, naive CD8 about 3.2%, memory CD4 2% to 2.5%, memory CD8 0.4% to 0.5%.

The test was conducted at deep level. Only in-frame clones appear in the TCRdb table, and some are missing; sequencing was by immunoSEQ multiplex PCR. This sample has 2 million to 3 million clones, with 90% to 95% found just once. The V and J genes are TRBV10-3 and TRBJ2-3, with D hard to call. This clonotype was sampled from a man between 18 and 35 years old in good health. Some clones in this sample may be carry-over from other donors' samples. The sequencing sample was made of naive CD4+ T cells from PBMCs. The subset is: CD45RA+ positively selected. The CDR3 region is CASREAATDTQYF. The DNA for the CDR3 is TGTGCCTCCCGAGAGGCAGCAACAGATACGCAGTATTTT.